A single sample gave rise to the 4 T cell receptor beta chains below, sequenced in a study of T cells after yellow fever vaccination. A single record per CDR3 protein comes from TCRdb applying MiXCR to the 5' RACE reads. The top ten clones hold 17% of a sample with about 580,000 distinct CDR3 sequences, less than 20% of them seen once. The sequenced sample was PBMCs, obtained 5 days after the first yellow fever vaccination. Receptor source: a young man who received the YFV17D yellow fever vaccine.

The V call is TRBV9, the J call TRBJ2-5, with D possibly matching TRBD1 (6 bases). The CDR3 covers 15 residues. Germline lookup yields CDR1 SGDLS and CDR2 YYNGEE. Trimming removed 0 bases at V and 4 bases at J, with 13 bases between. The CDR3 sequence: CASSVAGTLRETQYF. As DNA, the CDR3 is TGTGCCAGCAGCGTAGCCGGGACATTAAGAGAGACCCAGTACTTC. Using reference TRBV9 and TRBJ2-5 for the parts outside the CDR3, the full variable domain is DSGVTQTPKHLITATGQRVTLRCSPRSGDLSVYWYQQSLDQGLQFLIQYYNGEERAKGNILERFSAQQFPDLHSELNLSSLELGDSALYFCASSVAGTLRETQYFGPGTRLLVL.

The chain uses TRBV2 and TRBJ2-5; D remains unclear. Looked up from germline, CDR1 is SNHLY and CDR2 is FYNNEI. The CDR3 runs to 11 residues. Trimming stripped 8 bases from V and 5 bases from J, with 9 bases between. CDR3 in DNA: TGTGCCAGCGATATGGAGGAGACCCAGTACTTC. It is translated as CASDMEETQYF. Complete variable domain (other parts from reference TRBV2 and TRBJ2-5): EPEVTQTPSHQVTQMGQEVILRCVPISNHLYFYWYRQILGQKVEFLVSFYNNEISEKSEIFDDQFSVERPDGSNFTLKIRSTKLEDSAMYFCASDMEETQYFGPGTRLLVL.

This clonotype was counted between two and nine times. Sequence at one end of the junction differs from germline and may be a read error. The chain is built from TRBV7-7 and TRBJ2-5; D possibly corresponds to TRBD2 (6 bases). The CDR3 length is 15 residues. Germline V gives CDR1 SSHAT, CDR2 FNYEAQ (reference sequence). CDR3 nucleotides: TGTGCTAGCAGCCGAACAGGACAAGGAGGGGAGACCCAGTACTTC. This translates into CASSRTGQGGETQYF.

The chain recombines TRBV4-2 with TRBJ2-7; 9 bases match TRBD2. The germline gives CDR1 LGHNA, CDR2 YNFKEQ. Trimming cost V 6 bases and J 3 bases; bases outside gene matches: 12. The CDR3 covers 16 residues. The CDR3 bases are TGTGCCAGCAGTGAGGTTGAAAAGCGGGGGGTCTACGAGCAGTACTTC. Translated: CASSEVEKRGVYEQYF.